These 29 T cell receptor beta chains share one sample of origin, sequenced in a study of blood T cell repertoires in COVID-19 (dated by TCRdb to 2019 to 2021). Receptors were amplified or captured by the immunoSEQ multiplex PCR assay. This is the immuneACCESS table as TCRdb keeps it, with only in-frame sequences that have V and J called. A part of the clones is gone; compared with another copy, unresolved V genes explain less than half, and the rest is unexplained. This sample gives roughly 150,000 clones in total; 85% to 95% of them show up just once. The top ten clones comprise around 2% of the sample. The sample taken for sequencing was peripheral blood. These receptor sequences come from a woman in her sixties with COVID-19, enrolled during active disease.

CDR3 sequence reads: CATSRDELLYSNQPQHF. CDR3 coding DNA: TGTGCCACCAGCAGAGATGAGTTACTATATAGCAATCAGCCCCAGCATTTT. This chain links TRBV15 with TRBJ1-5; the D is unclear. The V end lost 0 bases, the J end lost 0 bases, and 12 bases lay between the germline ends. Germline CDR1 reads LNHNV; CDR2 reads YYDKDF (reference sequence). The CDR3 has 17 amino acids.

V usage is TRBV27 and J usage is TRBJ1-1, with a weak D call TRBD1 (5 bases). V shed 3 bases and J shed 0 bases, with 8 bases lying between them. The length of the CDR3 is 14 residues. Germline V CDR1 and CDR2: MNHEY, SMNVEV (reference sequence). CDR3 bases: TGTGCCAGCAGTTTGGCAGGGTTGAACACTGAAGCTTTCTTT. It yields the protein CASSLAGLNTEAFF.

Of note for this clone: A junction end diverges from the germline sequence, so it may reflect a read error. This rearrangement joins TRBV6-5 to TRBJ1-1; the D is unclear. This CDR3 has 15 residues. Looked up from germline, CDR1 is MNHEY and CDR2 is SVGAGI. The CDR3 reads CASSFLKGGNPEAFF. The CDR3, as DNA: TGTGCCAGCAGTTTCCTCAAGGGAGGGAACCCTGAAGCTTTCTTT.

The chain is built from TRBV10-3 and TRBJ2-2, with TRBD2 matching over 7 bases. The CDR3 totals 16 residues. Per germline, CDR1 ENHRY and CDR2 SYGVKD. V lost 4 bases, J lost 7 bases, and 12 bases stayed unmatched. In DNA, the CDR3 is TGTGCCATCAGTGCCTCCGGAGGACTAGAGGTCGGGGAGCTGTTTTTT. Amino acid sequence: CAISASGGLEVGELFF.

This chain connects TRBV2 to TRBJ2-3, with D tentatively TRBD1 (6 bases). V was cut by 8 bases and J by 0 bases, with 15 bases left in between. The CDR3 contains 15 residues. Germline V lookup: CDR1 SNHLY, CDR2 FYNNEI. CDR3 sequence reads: CASSLTGQSTDTQYF. The CDR3 DNA sequence: TGTGCCAGCTCATTGACAGGCCAGAGCACAGATACGCAGTATTTT. The variable domain in full, completed from reference TRBV2 and TRBJ2-3, reads EPEVTQTPSHQVTQMGQEVILRCVPISNHLYFYWYRQILGQKVEFLVSFYNNEISEKSEIFDDQFSVERPDGSNFTLKIRSTKLEDSAMYFCASSLTGQSTDTQYFGPGTRLTVL.

This chain connects TRBV20-1 to TRBJ1-1; 8 nucleotides align to TRBD1. The CDR3 runs to 12 residues. CDR1 DFQATT and CDR2 SNEGSKA come from the germline V gene (reference sequence). J was trimmed by 11 bases and V by 3 bases; bases with no gene match: 8. CDR3 region: CSASVRGPVAFF. CDR3 coding DNA: TGCAGTGCTAGTGTCAGGGGGCCCGTTGCTTTCTTT.

This clone was observed once. This sample also contains other DNA sequences that code for the same CDR3. This sequence joins TRBV6-6 and TRBJ2-2; TRBD1 aligns across 7 bases. This CDR3 comprises 14 residues. Looked up from germline, CDR1 is MNHNY and CDR2 is SVGAGI (reference sequence). CDR3 residues: CALQGSPNTGELFF. CDR3 in DNA: TGTGCGCTACAGGGGTCCCCGAACACCGGGGAGCTGTTTTTT.

The J gene is TRBJ2-7, the V gene TRBV6-6, with D maybe TRBD1 (5 bases). The V end was cut by 2 bases, the J end by 5 bases, with 19 bases between. The CDR3 runs 16 residues. Germline V gives CDR1 MNHNY, CDR2 SVGAGI (reference sequence). The DNA for the CDR3 is TGTGCCAGCAGTTACGATCTCATTCAGGGAACCCACGAGCAGTACTTC. It translates to CASSYDLIQGTHEQYF.

V and J are TRBV6-2 or TRBV6-3 and TRBJ2-5; no clear D. The CDR3 spans 16 residues. Looked up from germline, CDR1 is MNHEY and CDR2 is SVGEGT. The ends were cut back, 6 bases at V and 2 bases at J, with 19 bases in the middle. This CDR3 reads CASSPPQSNLQETQYF. CDR3 DNA: TGTGCCAGCAGCCCCCCTCAATCTAACCTTCAAGAGACCCAGTACTTC.

The chain joins TRBV7-9 to TRBJ2-1, with TRBD1 identical over 7 bases. Germline loops: CDR1 SEHNR, CDR2 FQNEAQ (reference sequence). CDR3 size: 14 residues. V dropped 1 base and J dropped 6; count of bases not matched to a gene: 3. In DNA form, the CDR3 reads TGTGCCAGCAGCTTAGGGGCAGGGGGCAATGAGCAGTTCTTC. Translated, it gives CASSLGAGGNEQFF.

This clone has a single count. The rearrangement links TRBV5-6 to TRBJ1-3; maybe TRBD1 (5 bases). V was pared by 0 bases and J by 3 bases, with 10 bases between. The CDR3 has 15 amino acids. Germline CDR1 SGHDT, CDR2 YYEEEE. The CDR3 DNA reads as TGTGCCAGCAGCTTGGTGGGGCGAGGTGGAAACACCATATATTTT. This encodes CASSLVGRGGNTIYF.

The CDR3 spells CASSPPRRLGAFF. CDR3 in DNA: TGTGCCAGTAGTCCCCCTCGCAGGTTAGGCGCTTTCTTT. V gene TRBV19 combines with J gene TRBJ1-1; D not resolved. This CDR3 has 13 amino acids. Deletions cut 5 bases from V and 11 bases from J, with 18 bases between. In germline, CDR1 is LNHDA, CDR2 SQIVND (reference sequence).

The chain couples TRBV21-1 to TRBJ1-2; the DNA was not used to check the table's D call, TRBD1. TRBV21-1 is a known pseudogene. The CDR3 is 19 residues long. The CDR3 DNA sequence: TGTGCCAGCAGCAAAGCGGCAAGAGAAGTGAGGGACAGCGACCATGGCTACACCTTC. This gives the protein CASSKAAREVRDSDHGYTF.

The chain is built from TRBV19 and TRBJ1-5; 9 bases line up with TRBD1. Trimming took 6 bases from V and 0 from J; bases not matched to a gene: 3. The CDR3 runs to 15 residues. Germline V CDR1 and CDR2: LNHDA, SQIVND (reference sequence). The CDR3 reads CASRGTGFSNQPQHF. Written as DNA, the CDR3 is TGTGCCAGTAGGGGGACAGGGTTTAGCAATCAGCCCCAGCATTTT.

The chain combines TRBV7-9 with TRBJ1-2; no firm D call. V dropped 3 bases and J dropped 4 bases, with 9 bases sitting between them. Per germline, CDR1 SEHNR and CDR2 FQNEAQ (reference sequence). The CDR3 loop spans 13 amino acids. The CDR3 DNA reads as TGTGCCAGCAGCTTCATGACGGGCTATGGCTACACCTTC. Its translation: CASSFMTGYGYTF.

This chain uses TRBV5-1 with TRBJ1-1; D call uncertain. Germline CDR1 SGHRS, CDR2 YFSETQ. Trimming took 1 base from V and 8 from J, leaving 12 bases between them. This CDR3 contains 13 residues. For the CDR3, the DNA is TGCGCCAGCAGCTTGACAGCTCGGCAGGAAGCTTTCTTT. As protein: CASSLTARQEAFF.

This chain connects TRBV6-4 to TRBJ2-2; 8 bases agree with TRBD2. Germline V CDR1 and CDR2: MRHNA, SNTAGT. V shed 0 bases, J shed 2 bases, and the junction held 8 bases outside the gene matches. This CDR3 region has 18 residues. CDR3 sequence: CASSDSGGGSPNTGELFF. As DNA, the CDR3 is TGTGCCAGCAGTGACTCCGGGGGGGGCTCACCTAACACCGGGGAGCTGTTTTTT.

V is TRBV5-6 and J is TRBJ2-7; tentatively, D is TRBD2 (6 bases). This CDR3 spans 11 amino acids. The V and J ends lost 3 bases and 6 bases respectively, with 7 bases between them. Germline-derived CDR1 and CDR2 are SGHDT and YYEEEE. The chain's CDR3 is CASSSSAEQYF. DNA of the CDR3: TGTGCCAGCAGCTCTAGCGCCGAGCAGTACTTC.

The chain recombines TRBV7-3 with TRBJ2-2; 7 bases line up with TRBD2. The CDR3 is 12 residues long. In germline, CDR1 is SGHTA, CDR2 FQGTGA. V shed 8 bases, J shed 5 bases, and the junction held 2 bases outside the gene matches. CDR3 amino acids: CASGRETGELFF. As DNA, the CDR3 is TGTGCCAGCGGGAGGGAGACCGGGGAGCTGTTTTTT.

The chain links TRBV2 to TRBJ1-2, with 9 positions matching TRBD1. Germline values: CDR1 SNHLY, CDR2 FYNNEI. CDR3 length equals 13 residues. J lost 8 bases, V lost 6 bases, and 7 bases had no gene match. The CDR3 region has the DNA TGTGCCAGCAGGGGTACAGGGGGCGGCGGCTACACCTTC. Its translation: CASRGTGGGGYTF.

This clone appeared once. This chain connects TRBV6-4 to TRBJ2-2, with D tentatively TRBD2 (5 bases). V was clipped by 8 bases and J by 3 bases, with 13 bases between them. Germline loops: CDR1 MRHNA, CDR2 SNTAGT. The CDR3 length is 14 residues. The CDR3 reads CASGQEVDTGELFF. The CDR3 coding sequence is TGTGCCAGCGGGCAGGAGGTGGACACCGGGGAGCTGTTTTTT.

The rearrangement links TRBV9 to TRBJ2-2, with 8 bases matching TRBD1. Per the germline V gene, CDR1 is SGDLS and CDR2 is YYNGEE. The CDR3 loop spans 17 amino acids. V lost 2 bases to trimming and J lost 6 bases; unmatched junction nucleotides: 12. The CDR3: CASSVEGWQGASGELFF. The CDR3 bases are TGTGCCAGCAGCGTTGAGGGGTGGCAGGGGGCCTCCGGGGAGCTGTTTTTT.

The chain combines TRBV19 with TRBJ2-2; TRBD2 is a possible D gene (7 bases). Germline assignment: CDR1 LNHDA and CDR2 SQIVND (reference sequence). The CDR3 loop spans 16 amino acids. Trimming shortened V by 8 bases and J by 1 base, and 17 bases separated the two germline ends. CDR3 in DNA: TGTGCCAGTGGGGAGGGATGGACAGTGAACACCGGGGAGCTGTTTTTT. Protein sequence: CASGEGWTVNTGELFF.

This clone was counted once. This chain connects TRBV5-8 to TRBJ1-2, with D unresolved. CDR3 length equals 13 residues. CDR1 is SGHTS and CDR2 is YDEGEE in the germline V gene. Trimming removed 2 bases from V and 4 bases from J, with 9 bases in between. CDR3 protein: CASSFSSTYGYTF. CDR3 nucleotide sequence: TGTGCCAGCAGCTTTTCGTCTACCTATGGCTACACCTTC.

The chain employs TRBV13 and TRBJ1-5, with D hard to call. The germline CDR1 and CDR2 sequences are PRHDT and FYEKMQ (reference sequence). Trimming took 0 bases from V and 6 from J, leaving 15 bases between them. The CDR3 has 16 amino acids. The CDR3 nucleotides are TGTGCCAGCAGCTTAGGCCAGACACCGAACATTCAGCCCCAGCATTTT. It translates to CASSLGQTPNIQPQHF.

This chain uses TRBV6-5 with TRBJ2-2; D might be TRBD1 (5 bases). The length of the CDR3 is 13 residues. Between the trimmed V and J ends, which lost 2 bases and 6 bases, there was a span of 7 bases. Germline V gene data show CDR1 as MNHEY and CDR2 as SVGAGI. For the CDR3, the DNA is TGTGCCAGCAGTTACGTCAGGGCCGGGGAGCTGTTTTTT. This gives the protein CASSYVRAGELFF.

This clone showed up just a few times. The chain employs TRBV19 and TRBJ2-5; 11 nucleotides agree with TRBD2. The CDR3 sequence is 14 residues long. V shed 5 bases, J shed 10 bases, and the junction held 9 bases outside the gene matches. Germline lookup yields CDR1 LNHDA and CDR2 SQIVND (reference sequence). Here the CDR3 reads CASSLGLAGLDQYF. DNA of the CDR3: TGTGCCAGTAGTCTCGGACTAGCGGGTCTAGACCAGTACTTC.

V gene TRBV4-3 combines with J gene TRBJ2-7; no clear D gene. CDR3 length: 15 amino acids. Germline V gene lookup returns CDR1 LGHNA and CDR2 YSLEER. Deletions cut 0 bases from V and 2 bases from J, with 11 bases between. This chain's CDR3 is CASSQDSTNPYEQYF. The CDR3 region has the DNA TGCGCCAGCAGCCAAGATTCTACCAATCCCTACGAGCAGTACTTC.

The rearrangement uses TRBV5-1 and TRBJ1-1, with 7 bases fitting TRBD1. The CDR3 totals 15 residues. With V trimmed by 4 bases and J by 1 base, 7 bases remained unmatched. Germline lookup yields CDR1 SGHRS and CDR2 YFSETQ. The CDR3 spells CASSLAGTANTEAFF. The CDR3, as DNA: TGCGCCAGCAGCCTTGCGGGGACAGCGAACACTGAAGCTTTCTTT.